A single sample is the source of the 16 T cell receptor beta chains below, sequenced in a study of T cells in Graves' hyperthyroidism and ophthalmopathy. TCR beta CDR3 regions were amplified from RNA. A set of HTBI primers served as the primers for a first-round RT-PCR of the TCR CDR3. TCRdb re-called the multiplex PCR reads with MiXCR, one entry per CDR3 protein. The table includes fewer than 900,000 distinct CDR3 sequences, over 15% detected once. The sample consisted of blood. The receptors derive from a man between 18 and 35 years old with Graves' hyperthyroidism.

This clonotype showed up many times. The chain combines TRBV11-3 with TRBJ2-7, with 9 bases that match TRBD1. With 0 bases clipped from V and 0 bases from J, the junction kept 3 bases outside the gene matches. The CDR3 is 16 amino acids. The germline V gene has CDR1 SGHNT and CDR2 YENEEA. CDR3 protein: CASSLEGTGPSYEQYF. The CDR3 bases are TGTGCCAGCAGCTTAGAGGGGACAGGGCCCTCCTACGAGCAGTACTTC.

This clonotype was observed many times. This rearrangement joins TRBV29-1 to TRBJ2-1; 9 bases agree with TRBD2. The CDR3 has 16 residues. Germline V gene lookup returns CDR1 SQVTM and CDR2 ANQGSEA. V was clipped by 3 bases and J by 8 bases; unmatched bases: 14. The CDR3 protein is CSVDSRGLAGVDEQFF. The CDR3 DNA reads as TGCAGCGTTGACTCCCGGGGACTAGCAGGAGTCGATGAGCAGTTCTTC.

Concerning this clonotype itself: A read error may be the cause here, since a much bigger clone is one base away. The J gene is TRBJ2-7, the V gene TRBV20-1; 9 positions match TRBD1. CDR3 length equals 16 residues. In germline, CDR1 is DFQATT, CDR2 SNEGSKA (reference sequence). The V gene end was trimmed by 3 bases and the J gene end by 6 bases; junction bases not matched to a gene: 15. The CDR3: CSASPRWGTGKGEQYF. Here the CDR3 DNA reads TGCAGTGCTAGCCCGCGGTGGGGGACAGGGAAGGGCGAGCAGTACTTC.

The chain has TRBV7-9 and TRBJ2-6; 11 nucleotides line up with TRBD1. CDR3 length equals 17 residues. Germline CDR1 is SEHNR and CDR2 is FQNEAQ (reference sequence). The J segment lost 1 base and the V segment lost 6 bases, leaving 5 bases of the junction unmatched. The CDR3: CASSSGQGASGANVLTF. The CDR3 bases are TGTGCCAGCAGTTCCGGACAGGGGGCATCTGGGGCCAACGTCCTGACTTTC.

The chain has TRBV20-1 and TRBJ2-3, with D perhaps matching TRBD1 or TRBD2 (5 bases each). There are 13 residues in the CDR3. V was shortened by 3 bases and J by 0 bases, with 7 bases between the two germline ends. The germline V gene has CDR1 DFQATT and CDR2 SNEGSKA (reference sequence). The CDR3 loop reads CSASGASTDTQYF. The CDR3 DNA follows: TGCAGTGCTAGCGGGGCGAGCACAGATACGCAGTATTTT.

This clonotype was picked up one time. The chain has TRBV5-6 and TRBJ2-1; 12 nucleotides align to TRBD2. The CDR3 is made up of 16 amino acids. CDR1 is SGHDT, CDR2 YYEEEE, per germline. The J segment lost 2 bases and the V segment lost 4 bases, leaving 4 bases of the junction unmatched. CDR3 amino acids: CASSRLAGAPYNEQFF. The CDR3 DNA reads TGTGCCAGCAGCAGACTAGCGGGAGCCCCCTACAATGAGCAGTTCTTC.

The table lists this clonotype with many counts. V gene TRBV18 combines with J gene TRBJ1-1; unclear D gene. V was shortened by 3 bases and J by 1 base, with 15 bases between the two germline ends. CDR1 and CDR2 (germline): KGHSH, LQKENI. The CDR3 is made up of 16 amino acids. The DNA for the CDR3 is TGTGCCAGCTCACCTTGGACGGGAAGGGAGAACACTGAAGCTTTCTTT. Translating gives CASSPWTGRENTEAFF.

This clonotype came up many times. V usage is TRBV7-2 and J usage is TRBJ2-7, with 14 bases lining up with TRBD2. The CDR3 is 15 residues long. The V and J ends lost 1 base and 5 bases, in that order; junction bases with no gene match: 1. Per germline, CDR1 SGHTA and CDR2 FQGNSA. CDR3 sequence (DNA): TGTGCCAGCAGCTTAGAGGGACTAGCGGGAGACGAGCAGTACTTC. This codes for CASSLEGLAGDEQYF.

The sample holds many counts of this clonotype. The chain has TRBV2 and TRBJ2-7, with 7 bases lining up with TRBD2. V dropped 7 bases and J dropped 0; count of bases not matched to a gene: 12. The length of the CDR3 is 16 residues. Germline assignment: CDR1 SNHLY and CDR2 FYNNEI. The CDR3 bases are TGTGCCAGCAAACTGCCGGGACTACCGACCTCCTACGAGCAGTACTTC. As protein: CASKLPGLPTSYEQYF. Full variable domain (outside the CDR3, taken from reference TRBV2 and TRBJ2-7): EPEVTQTPSHQVTQMGQEVILRCVPISNHLYFYWYRQILGQKVEFLVSFYNNEISEKSEIFDDQFSVERPDGSNFTLKIRSTKLEDSAMYFCASKLPGLPTSYEQYFGPGTRLTVT.

J is TRBJ2-7 and V is TRBV28; D unresolved. V shed 2 bases and J shed 6 bases, with 5 bases lying between them. From germline, CDR1 is MDHEN and CDR2 SYDVKM. This CDR3 has 11 residues. Here the CDR3 DNA reads TGTGCCAGCAGTTTAGTCGCCGAGCAGTACTTC. This codes for CASSLVAEQYF. The entire variable domain, with the rest obtained from reference TRBV28 and TRBJ2-7, is as follows: DVKVTQSSRYLVKRTGEKVFLECVQDMDHENMFWYRQDPGLGLRLIYFSYDVKMKEKGDIPEGYSVSREKKERFSLILESASTNQTSMYLCASSLVAEQYFGPGTRLTVT.

To note about this clonotype: This may stem from a read error, because a much larger clone lies one nucleotide away. The CDR3 region is CAWSGLGGCFRYGYTF. CDR3 nucleotide sequence: TGTGCCTGGAGCGGTTTGGGGGGCTGCTTTCGTTATGGCTACACCTTC. This chain connects TRBV30 to TRBJ1-2; D perhaps matches TRBD1 (6 bases). CDR3 length: 16 residues. Trimming cost V 3 bases and J 5 bases, with 22 bases left between them. Germline CDR1 and CDR2: GTSNPN and SVGIG (reference sequence).

This chain uses TRBV7-9 with TRBJ2-7; the D call may be TRBD1 or TRBD2 (5 bases each). Germline V gene sequence: CDR1 SEHNR, CDR2 FQNEAQ (reference sequence). V gave up 6 bases and J gave up 0 bases, with 15 bases separating them. This CDR3 is built from 15 residues. The CDR3 sequence is CASSPNGAGSYEQYF. In DNA form, the CDR3 reads TGTGCCAGCAGTCCTAACGGGGCCGGCTCCTACGAGCAGTACTTC.

The chain recombines TRBV5-6 with TRBJ2-1; 8 bases line up with TRBD1. The CDR3 has 16 amino acids. CDR1 and CDR2 from the germline V gene are SGHDT and YYEEEE. Trimming at V came to 5 bases and at J to 4 bases, leaving 11 bases not matched to a gene. The DNA of the CDR3 is TGTGCCAGCAGTCCCGGGACAGGACATCAATACAATGAGCAGTTCTTC. Amino acid sequence: CASSPGTGHQYNEQFF.

This clonotype was seen at least ten times. The rearrangement uses TRBV6-2 or TRBV6-3 and TRBJ1-2; D not resolved. Trimming shortened V by 4 bases and J by 10 bases, and 10 bases separated the two germline ends. Germline-derived CDR1 and CDR2 are MNHEY and SVGEGT. There are 11 residues in the CDR3. CDR3 in amino acids: CASSSGRDYTF. The CDR3, as DNA: TGTGCCAGCAGTTCCGGCAGAGACTACACCTTC.

This clonotype was observed a handful of times. The rearrangement joins TRBV11-3 to TRBJ2-5, with D unresolved. Germline V lookup: CDR1 SGHNT, CDR2 YENEEA. CDR3 length equals 15 residues. Trimming took 1 base from V and 1 from J, leaving 10 bases between them. The CDR3 bases are TGTGCCAGCAGCTTAGGACACCTCCCCCAAGAGACCCAGTACTTC. This sequence encodes CASSLGHLPQETQYF.

The chain couples TRBV29-1 to TRBJ1-1, with D maybe TRBD1 (6 bases). In germline, CDR1 is SQVTM, CDR2 ANQGSEA. V lost 7 bases to trimming and J lost 7 bases, with 19 bases between them. This CDR3 region has 13 residues. CDR3 loop: CSASDRLGHEAFF. In nucleotides, the CDR3 is TGCAGCGCCTCGGACAGACTTGGCCATGAAGCTTTCTTT.